One and the same sample provided the 3 T cell receptor beta chains below, sequenced in a study of blood T cell repertoires in COVID-19. Using immunoSEQ multiplex PCR, the repertoire was profiled, and TCRdb retains in-frame clones only, with some absent. The profile shows tens of thousands of clones, around 80% of them singletons. Material for sequencing was peripheral blood. The receptors were gathered from an older man who had recovered from COVID-19.

The rearrangement joins TRBV4-1 to TRBJ1-6, with a weak D call TRBD1 (5 bases). The CDR3 runs to 15 residues. CDR1 is MGHRA and CDR2 is YSYEKL in the germline V gene. Trimming left V 0 bases short and J 10 bases short, with 13 bases between. The CDR3 is CASSQDSQGRSPLHF. In DNA, the CDR3 is TGCGCCAGCAGCCAAGATTCGCAGGGTCGGTCACCCCTCCACTTT.

The chain carries TRBV7-2 and TRBJ2-3, with D perhaps matching TRBD2 (6 bases). Looked up from germline, CDR1 is SGHTA and CDR2 is FQGNSA. V lost 0 bases and J lost 8, with 6 bases in between. The CDR3 is made up of 12 amino acids. Here the CDR3 DNA reads TGTGCCAGCAGCTTAGCTAGCGGTACGCAGTATTTT. As protein: CASSLASGTQYF.

The V and J genes are TRBV14 and TRBJ2-1, with 9 positions matching TRBD2. The CDR3 is made up of 14 amino acids. The germline CDR1 and CDR2 sequences are SGHDN and FVKESK. Trimming cost V 4 bases and J 4 bases; bases outside gene matches: 2. The CDR3 region has the DNA TGTGCCAGCAGCCGGCTAGCGGGATACAATGAGCAGTTCTTC. Amino acid sequence: CASSRLAGYNEQFF. The whole variable domain, remainder taken from reference TRBV14 and TRBJ2-1, is EAGVTQFPSHSVIEKGQTVTLRCDPISGHDNLYWYRRVMGKEIKFLLHFVKESKQDESGMPNNRFLAERTGGTYSTLKVQPAELEDSGVYFCASSRLAGYNEQFFGPGTRLTVL.